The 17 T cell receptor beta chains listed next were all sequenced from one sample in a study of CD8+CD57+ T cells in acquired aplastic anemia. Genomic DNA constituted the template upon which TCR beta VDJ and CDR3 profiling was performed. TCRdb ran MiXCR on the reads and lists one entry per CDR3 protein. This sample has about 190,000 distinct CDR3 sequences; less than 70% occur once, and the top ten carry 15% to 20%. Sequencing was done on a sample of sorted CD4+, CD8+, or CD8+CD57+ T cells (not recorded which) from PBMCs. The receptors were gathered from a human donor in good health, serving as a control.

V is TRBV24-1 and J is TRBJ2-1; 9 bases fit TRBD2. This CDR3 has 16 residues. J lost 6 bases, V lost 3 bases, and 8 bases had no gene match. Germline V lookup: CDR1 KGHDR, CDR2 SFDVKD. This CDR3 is CATSDPGTSIGNEQFF. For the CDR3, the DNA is TGTGCCACCAGTGATCCCGGGACTAGCATAGGCAATGAGCAGTTCTTC.

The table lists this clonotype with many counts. The CDR3 loop is CASREVGQGIGFNQPQHF. The CDR3 DNA follows: TGTGCCAGCAGGGAGGTTGGACAGGGGATCGGCTTCAATCAGCCCCAGCATTTT. The chain uses TRBV28 and TRBJ1-5; 9 bases fit TRBD1. There are 18 residues in the CDR3. Germline V CDR1 and CDR2: MDHEN, SYDVKM. Trimming at V came to 6 bases and at J to 3 bases, leaving 15 bases not matched to a gene.

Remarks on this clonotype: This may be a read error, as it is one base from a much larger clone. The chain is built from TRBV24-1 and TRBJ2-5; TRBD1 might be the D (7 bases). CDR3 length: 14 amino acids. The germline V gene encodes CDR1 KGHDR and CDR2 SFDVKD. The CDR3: CATSDAGGREIQYF. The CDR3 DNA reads TGTGCCACCAGTGACGCAGGGGGGCGAGAGATCCAGTACTTC.

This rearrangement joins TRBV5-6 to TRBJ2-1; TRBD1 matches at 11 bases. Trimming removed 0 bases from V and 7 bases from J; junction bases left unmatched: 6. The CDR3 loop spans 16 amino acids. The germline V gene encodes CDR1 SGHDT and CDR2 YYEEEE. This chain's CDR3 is CASSLGGTGGRNEQFF. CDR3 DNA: TGTGCCAGCAGCTTGGGTGGGACAGGGGGTAGGAATGAGCAGTTCTTC.

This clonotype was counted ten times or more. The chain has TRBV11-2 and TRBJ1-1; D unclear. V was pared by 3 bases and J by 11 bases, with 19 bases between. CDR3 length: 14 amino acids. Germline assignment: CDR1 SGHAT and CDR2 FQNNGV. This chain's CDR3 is CASSFSLGREGAFF. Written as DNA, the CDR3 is TGTGCCAGCAGCTTCAGCCTTGGGAGGGAGGGCGCTTTCTTT.

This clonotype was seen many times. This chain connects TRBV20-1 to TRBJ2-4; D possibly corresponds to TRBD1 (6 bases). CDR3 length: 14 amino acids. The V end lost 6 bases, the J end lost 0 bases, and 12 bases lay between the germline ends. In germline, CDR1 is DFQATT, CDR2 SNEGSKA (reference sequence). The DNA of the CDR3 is TGCAGTGCAACCGGGACATCAGCCAAAAACATTCAGTACTTC. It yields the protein CSATGTSAKNIQYF.

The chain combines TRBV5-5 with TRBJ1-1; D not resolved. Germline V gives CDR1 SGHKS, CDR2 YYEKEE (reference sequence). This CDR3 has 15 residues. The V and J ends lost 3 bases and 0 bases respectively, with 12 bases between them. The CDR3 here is CASSSDPRMNTEAFF. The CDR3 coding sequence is TGTGCCAGCAGCTCTGATCCGAGAATGAACACTGAAGCTTTCTTT.

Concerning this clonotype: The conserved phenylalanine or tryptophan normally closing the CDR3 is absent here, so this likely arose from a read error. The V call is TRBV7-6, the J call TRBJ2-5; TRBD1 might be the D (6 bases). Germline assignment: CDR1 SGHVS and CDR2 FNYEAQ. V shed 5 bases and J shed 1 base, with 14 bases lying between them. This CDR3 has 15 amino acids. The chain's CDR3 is CASSQERDIQETQYI. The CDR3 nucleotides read TGTGCCAGCAGCCAAGAGAGGGACATCCAAGAGACCCAGTACATC.

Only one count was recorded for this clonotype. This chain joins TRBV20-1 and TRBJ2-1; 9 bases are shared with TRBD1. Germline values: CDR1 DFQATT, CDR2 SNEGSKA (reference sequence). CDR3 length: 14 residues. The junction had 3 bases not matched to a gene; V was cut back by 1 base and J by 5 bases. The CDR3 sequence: CSARVQGAHNEQFF. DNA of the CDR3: TGCAGTGCTAGAGTACAGGGGGCGCACAATGAGCAGTTCTTC.

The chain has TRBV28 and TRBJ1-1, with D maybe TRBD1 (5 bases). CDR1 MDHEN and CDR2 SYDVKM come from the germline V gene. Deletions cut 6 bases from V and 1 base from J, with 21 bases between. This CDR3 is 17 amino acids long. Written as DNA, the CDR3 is TGTGCCAGCAGACTACGGGGACGGACTCTTTGGAACACTGAAGCTTTCTTT. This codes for CASRLRGRTLWNTEAFF.

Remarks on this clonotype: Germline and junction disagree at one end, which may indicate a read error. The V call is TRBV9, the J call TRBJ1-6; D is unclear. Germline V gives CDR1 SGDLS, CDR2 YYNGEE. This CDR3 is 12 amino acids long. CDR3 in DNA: TGTGCCAGCAGCGTAGCTTTTGTCCTAAATTGCTTT. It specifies CASSVAFVLNCF.

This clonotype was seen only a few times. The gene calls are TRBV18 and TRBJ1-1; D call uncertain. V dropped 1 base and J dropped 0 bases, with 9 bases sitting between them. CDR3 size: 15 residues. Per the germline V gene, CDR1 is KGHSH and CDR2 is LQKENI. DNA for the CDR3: TGTGCCAGCTCACCACTGGAGGCTTTGAACACTGAAGCTTTCTTT. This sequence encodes CASSPLEALNTEAFF. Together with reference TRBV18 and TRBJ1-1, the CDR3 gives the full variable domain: NAGVMQNPRHLVRRRGQEARLRCSPMKGHSHVYWYRQLPEEGLKFMVYLQKENIIDESGMPKERFSAEFPKEGPSILRIQQVVRGDSAAYFCASSPLEALNTEAFFGQGTRLTVV.

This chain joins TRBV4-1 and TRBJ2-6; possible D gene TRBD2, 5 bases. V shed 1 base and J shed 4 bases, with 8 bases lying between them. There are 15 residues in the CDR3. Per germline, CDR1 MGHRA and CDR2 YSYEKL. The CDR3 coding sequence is TGCGCCAGCAGCCAAGTAGGCGGGGGGGCCAACGTCCTGACTTTC. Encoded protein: CASSQVGGGANVLTF.

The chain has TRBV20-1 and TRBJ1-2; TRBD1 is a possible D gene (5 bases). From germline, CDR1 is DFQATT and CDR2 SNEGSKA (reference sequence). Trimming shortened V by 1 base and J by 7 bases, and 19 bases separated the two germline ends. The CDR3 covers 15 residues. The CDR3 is CSARVAGTVGAGYTF. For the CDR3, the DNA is TGCAGTGCTAGAGTTGCGGGAACCGTTGGGGCTGGCTACACCTTC.

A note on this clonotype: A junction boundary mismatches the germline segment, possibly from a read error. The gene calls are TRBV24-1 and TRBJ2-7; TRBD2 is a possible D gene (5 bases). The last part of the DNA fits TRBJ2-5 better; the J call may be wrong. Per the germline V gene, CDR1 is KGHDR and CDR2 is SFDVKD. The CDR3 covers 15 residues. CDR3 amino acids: CATRDPRTAGGTQYF. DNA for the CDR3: TGTGCCACCCGTGATCCACGCACGGCCGGAGGGACCCAGTACTTC.

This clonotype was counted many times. The CDR3 coding sequence is TGTGCCATCAGTGAATGGGTTTTTAGGGAGGGGTATTTT. Its protein is CAISEWVFREGYF. J is TRBJ2-3 and V is TRBV10-3, with 7 positions matching TRBD2. The V gene's germline CDR1 is ENHRY and CDR2 SYGVKD. Trimming at V came to 3 bases and at J to 14 bases, leaving 11 bases not matched to a gene. This CDR3 region has 13 residues.

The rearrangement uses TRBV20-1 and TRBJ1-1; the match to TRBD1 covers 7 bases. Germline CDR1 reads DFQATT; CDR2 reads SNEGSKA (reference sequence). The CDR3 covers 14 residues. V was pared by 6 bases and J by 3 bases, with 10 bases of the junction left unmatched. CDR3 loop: CSASRTQGYTEAFF. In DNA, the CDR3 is TGCAGTGCCAGCAGAACACAGGGGTACACTGAAGCTTTCTTT.